This passage covers 6 T cell receptor beta chains from one sample sequenced in a study of beta chain features in type 1 diabetes. Expressed TCRB transcripts were sequenced, since all the RNA that had been isolated was reverse transcribed. Libraries were prepared by immunoSEQ multiplex PCR; TCRdb keeps only in-frame clonotypes and omits some of them. The sample carries 900,000 or so clones, under 20% recorded once. Source material: naive CD4+ T cells from blood. These receptors all stem from a woman under 30 in good health.

The chain recombines TRBV19 with TRBJ2-7; TRBD1 aligns across 9 bases. Germline-derived CDR1 and CDR2 are LNHDA and SQIVND (reference sequence). V shed 5 bases and J 5 bases; nucleotides not matched to a gene: 13. The CDR3 spans 16 residues. CDR3 loop: CASSFRVGTGFHEQYF. The CDR3 DNA follows: TGTGCCAGTAGTTTTCGGGTAGGGACAGGGTTCCACGAGCAGTACTTC.

This clone appeared a few times. This chain links TRBV19 with TRBJ1-1; no clear D gene. Deletions cut 3 bases from V and 3 bases from J, with 8 bases between. Per germline, CDR1 LNHDA and CDR2 SQIVND (reference sequence). The CDR3 has 13 amino acids. The CDR3 coding sequence is TGTGCCAGTAGTATTGGAACGTACACTGAAGCTTTCTTT. Translation: CASSIGTYTEAFF.

CDR3 DNA: TGTGCCAGCACCGGGGAACCCGGGACAAGCCTAGGTTCAGGAAAACTGTTTTTT. This translates into CASTGEPGTSLGSGKLFF. This chain uses TRBV2 with TRBJ1-4, with D maybe TRBD1 (6 bases). Germline loops: CDR1 SNHLY, CDR2 FYNNEI. The ends were cut back, 7 bases at V and 10 bases at J, with 31 bases in the middle. The CDR3 consists of 18 residues. Supplemented by reference TRBV2 and TRBJ1-4, the full variable domain reads EPEVTQTPSHQVTQMGQEVILRCVPISNHLYFYWYRQILGQKVEFLVSFYNNEISEKSEIFDDQFSVERPDGSNFTLKIRSTKLEDSAMYFCASTGEPGTSLGSGKLFFGSGTQLSVL.

In the case of this clone: With a much larger clone just one base away, this may be a read error. The chain combines TRBV5-7 with TRBJ2-7; D remains unclear. TRBV5-7 is recorded as an ORF, its role being uncertain. Trimming cost V 2 bases and J 2 bases, with 2 bases left between them. The CDR3 runs to 11 residues. The CDR3 here is CASSLPYEQYF. As DNA, the CDR3 is TGTGCCAGCAGCTTACCCTACGAGCAGTACTTC.

This chain uses TRBV14 with TRBJ2-1; D call uncertain. Germline CDR1 and CDR2: SGHDN and FVKESK. Trimming removed 1 base from V and 4 bases from J, with 14 bases in between. The CDR3 totals 16 residues. The CDR3, as DNA: TGTGCCAGCAGCCAAGTACCTAATTCGTGGTACAATGAGCAGTTCTTC. Its translation is CASSQVPNSWYNEQFF. Combining the CDR3 with reference TRBV14 and TRBJ2-1 gives the whole variable domain EAGVTQFPSHSVIEKGQTVTLRCDPISGHDNLYWYRRVMGKEIKFLLHFVKESKQDESGMPNNRFLAERTGGTYSTLKVQPAELEDSGVYFCASSQVPNSWYNEQFFGPGTRLTVL.

This clone has just a few counts. V gene TRBV7-2 combines with J gene TRBJ2-5, with D possibly TRBD1 on 6 matching bases. V lost 2 bases, J lost 4 bases, and 17 bases lay in between. This CDR3 is built from 16 residues. Germline V gene sequence: CDR1 SGHTA, CDR2 FQGNSA. The CDR3 DNA reads TGTGCCAGCAGCTTACGACCTGACAGGTTGGCAGAGACCCAGTACTTC. It specifies CASSLRPDRLAETQYF.